A single sample gave rise to the 17 T cell receptor beta chains below, sequenced in a study of blood T cell repertoires in COVID-19. Assay used: immunoSEQ multiplex PCR; TCRdb lists only in-frame clones, some missing. The sample lists 150,000 to 200,000 clones; approximately 85% were seen once. Input material: PBMCs or T cells enriched from blood (not recorded which). The receptors derive from a woman aged 18-29 years who had recovered from COVID-19.

The J gene is TRBJ2-2, the V gene TRBV18, with a tentative D call TRBD1 (5 bases). Germline-derived CDR1 and CDR2 are KGHSH and LQKENI. The CDR3 totals 15 residues. V was pared by 6 bases and J by 0 bases, with 11 bases between. CDR3 sequence: CASSGGHPNTGELFF. Written as DNA, the CDR3 is TGTGCCAGCTCCGGCGGACACCCGAACACCGGGGAGCTGTTTTTT.

The J gene is TRBJ2-5, the V gene TRBV19; a weak D match, TRBD1 (5 bases). This CDR3 is 13 amino acids long. The germline CDR1 and CDR2 sequences are LNHDA and SQIVND (reference sequence). Trimming left V 5 bases short and J 3 bases short, with 10 bases between. DNA for the CDR3: TGTGCCAGTAGTGGTGACAGAGAAGAGACCCAGTACTTC. Encoded protein: CASSGDREETQYF.

The chain couples TRBV29-1 to TRBJ2-3; a weak D match, TRBD2 (6 bases). CDR3 size: 13 residues. Trimming pared 4 bases from V and 6 bases from J, leaving 14 bases between. Germline V gene lookup returns CDR1 SQVTM and CDR2 ANQGSEA. The CDR3 DNA reads as TGCAGCGTTGTTGGAGGGAGGAGGGATACGCAGTATTTT. It yields the protein CSVVGGRRDTQYF.

Only a few counts were recorded for this clone. CDR3: CASTTQRANYGYTF. The CDR3 bases are TGTGCCAGCACCACACAGAGAGCTAACTATGGCTACACCTTC. The V gene is TRBV7-8, the J gene TRBJ1-2; D gene unclear. CDR3 length: 14 amino acids. The germline V gene has CDR1 SGHVS and CDR2 FQNEAQ. V was clipped by 7 bases and J by 0 bases, with 12 bases between them.

The rearrangement links TRBV4-3 to TRBJ1-1, with 7 positions matching TRBD1. The CDR3 totals 15 residues. From germline, CDR1 is LGHNA and CDR2 YSLEER. Trimming cost V 0 bases and J 6 bases; bases outside gene matches: 7. The CDR3 coding sequence is TGCGCCAGCAGCCAAGATAGGGGGCAAGTGGCTGAAGCTTTCTTT. Translation gives CASSQDRGQVAEAFF.

V gene TRBV5-1 combines with J gene TRBJ2-2, with 7 positions matching TRBD2. The germline gives CDR1 SGHRS, CDR2 YFSETQ. The CDR3 is 15 amino acids. Losses at the gene ends were 4 bases for V and 2 bases for J; bases not matched to a gene: 5. The CDR3 coding sequence is TGCGCCAGCAGCCGGGGGAGGGACAACACCGGGGAGCTGTTTTTT. Translation gives CASSRGRDNTGELFF.

The CDR3 nucleotides read TGTGCCAGCAGCTCCGGGAGGCTGTTGAACACTGAAGCTTTCTTT. The encoded protein is CASSSGRLLNTEAFF. V and J are TRBV11-2 and TRBJ1-1; D is undetermined. Germline CDR1 reads SGHAT; CDR2 reads FQNNGV. The ends were cut back, 4 bases at V and 0 bases at J, with 12 bases in the middle. The length of the CDR3 is 15 residues.

The V and J genes are TRBV28 and TRBJ1-4; D remains ambiguous. Germline CDR1 reads MDHEN; CDR2 reads SYDVKM. V was cut by 8 bases and J by 6 bases, with 16 bases left in between. The CDR3 is 14 amino acids. CDR3 in amino acids: CASRSGGFDEKLFF. The CDR3 bases are TGTGCCAGCCGTTCGGGTGGTTTTGATGAAAAACTGTTTTTT. Supplemented by reference TRBV28 and TRBJ1-4, the full variable domain reads DVKVTQSSRYLVKRTGEKVFLECVQDMDHENMFWYRQDPGLGLRLIYFSYDVKMKEKGDIPEGYSVSREKKERFSLILESASTNQTSMYLCASRSGGFDEKLFFGSGTQLSVL.

The rearrangement joins TRBV7-9 to TRBJ1-2; D possibly corresponds to TRBD1 (6 bases). Germline V gene lookup returns CDR1 SEHNR and CDR2 FQNEAQ (reference sequence). This CDR3 comprises 15 residues. V was cut by 1 base and J by 4 bases, with 13 bases left in between. The CDR3: CASSLDPTGAYGYTF. As DNA, the CDR3 is TGTGCCAGCAGCTTAGACCCGACAGGAGCCTATGGCTACACCTTC.

J is TRBJ2-5 and V is TRBV7-9, with D hard to call. This CDR3 comprises 14 residues. The V gene's germline CDR1 is SEHNR and CDR2 FQNEAQ (reference sequence). V was cut by 0 bases and J by 5 bases, with 10 bases left in between. The CDR3 DNA reads TGTGCCAGCAGCTTAGCGTTCGAGTTGGAGACCCAGTACTTC. This encodes CASSLAFELETQYF.

The chain recombines TRBV2 with TRBJ1-2; TRBD1 aligns across 11 bases. The ends lost 8 bases at V and 7 bases at J; junction bases unmatched: 9. Germline CDR1 and CDR2: SNHLY and FYNNEI. The length of the CDR3 is 14 residues. The CDR3 region has the DNA TGTGCCAGCCTGTTGGACAGGGGGCGGTTTGGCTACACCTTC. Amino acids: CASLLDRGRFGYTF.

The gene calls are TRBV11-2 and TRBJ1-4, with TRBD1 matching over 7 bases. V lost 0 bases, J lost 0 bases, and 10 bases stayed unmatched. Germline CDR1 reads SGHAT; CDR2 reads FQNNGV. CDR3 length: 19 amino acids. CDR3 loop: CASSLDLPGRGTTNEKLFF. CDR3 in DNA: TGTGCCAGCAGCTTAGATCTTCCGGGCAGGGGGACAACTAATGAAAAACTGTTTTTT.

The rearrangement uses TRBV4-3 and TRBJ2-7; tentative D call: TRBD2 (6 bases). The CDR3 length is 17 residues. V dropped 1 base and J dropped 6 bases, with 22 bases sitting between them. CDR1 LGHNA and CDR2 YSLEER come from the germline V gene. CDR3 bases: TGCGCCAGCAGCCAAGTTTTGTCGGGTGGAGGAGGGCCCGAGCAGTACTTC. Amino acids: CASSQVLSGGGGPEQYF.

V and J are TRBV2 and TRBJ1-1, with D possibly matching TRBD1 (6 bases). The length of the CDR3 is 13 residues. Germline V gene data show CDR1 as SNHLY and CDR2 as FYNNEI. Trimming shortened V by 5 bases and J by 0 bases, and 7 bases separated the two germline ends. CDR3 sequence (DNA): TGTGCCAGCAGTACAGGGTTGAACACTGAAGCTTTCTTT. Its protein is CASSTGLNTEAFF.

V and J are TRBV28 and TRBJ1-2; 10 bases agree with TRBD1. The CDR3 is made up of 13 amino acids. Germline CDR1 is MDHEN and CDR2 is SYDVKM. With 8 bases clipped from V and 8 bases from J, the junction kept 8 bases outside the gene matches. The CDR3 loop reads CASGTGDVGGYTF. In nucleotides, the CDR3 is TGTGCCAGCGGGACAGGGGATGTTGGCGGCTACACCTTC.

The chain has TRBV28 and TRBJ1-1, with 8 bases identical to TRBD1. Germline V gene data show CDR1 as MDHEN and CDR2 as SYDVKM. Germline trimming cut 5 bases from V and 8 bases from J; bases unmatched to any gene: 1. The CDR3 contains 11 residues. The CDR3 loop is CASSRDREAFF. The DNA of the CDR3 is TGTGCCAGCAGTCGGGACAGGGAAGCTTTCTTT.

The chain is built from TRBV5-4 and TRBJ2-1; D possibly corresponds to TRBD1 (5 bases). Per germline, CDR1 SGHNT and CDR2 YYREEE (reference sequence). Trimming removed 7 bases from V and 8 bases from J, with 13 bases in between. The CDR3 covers 12 residues. The CDR3 sequence is CASGKGDYEQFF. DNA for the CDR3: TGTGCCAGCGGTAAAGGGGATTATGAGCAGTTCTTC.